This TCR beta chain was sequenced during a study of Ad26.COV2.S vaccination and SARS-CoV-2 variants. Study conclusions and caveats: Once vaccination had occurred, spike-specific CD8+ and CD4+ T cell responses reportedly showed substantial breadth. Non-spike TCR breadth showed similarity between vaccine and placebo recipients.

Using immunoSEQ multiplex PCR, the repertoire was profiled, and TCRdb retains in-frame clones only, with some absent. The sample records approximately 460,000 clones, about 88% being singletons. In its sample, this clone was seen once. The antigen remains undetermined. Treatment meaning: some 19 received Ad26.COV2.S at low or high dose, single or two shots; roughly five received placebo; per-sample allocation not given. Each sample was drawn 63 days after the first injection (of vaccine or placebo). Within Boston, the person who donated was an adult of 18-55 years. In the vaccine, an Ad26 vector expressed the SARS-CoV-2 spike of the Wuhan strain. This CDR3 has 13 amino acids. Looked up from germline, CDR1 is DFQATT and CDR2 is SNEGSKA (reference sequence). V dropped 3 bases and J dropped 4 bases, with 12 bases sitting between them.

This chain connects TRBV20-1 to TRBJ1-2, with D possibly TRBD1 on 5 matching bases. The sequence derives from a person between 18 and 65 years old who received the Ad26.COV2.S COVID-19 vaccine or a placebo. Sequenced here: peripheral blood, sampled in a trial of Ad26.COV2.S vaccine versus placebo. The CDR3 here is CSASSRGGYGYTF. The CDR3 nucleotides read TGCAGTGCTAGTTCGCGGGGGGGCTATGGCTACACCTTC.